One sample yielded the 31 T cell receptor beta chains listed below, sequenced in a study of CD4 and CD8 cells across lung adenocarcinoma regions. TCRdb itself ran the PCR reads through MiXCR, one entry per CDR3 protein. The data contain thousands of distinct CDR3 sequences, about 62% of them singletons. Material: CD4+ T cells from the center of a lung tumor. The receptors derive from a female donor with lung adenocarcinoma. The CD4 and CD8 labels of this study may be unreliable.

As concerns this clonotype: The junction departs from the called germline gene at one end, perhaps through a read error. V gene TRBV12-3 or TRBV12-4 combines with J gene TRBJ2-3; the match to TRBD2 covers 8 bases. The length of the CDR3 is 15 residues. Here the CDR3 reads CASSLGLAGTDTQYF. CDR3 sequence (DNA): TGTGCCAGCAGCCTAGGCCTAGCGGGCACAGATACGCAGTATTTC.

The chain recombines TRBV6-1 with TRBJ2-3; D is possibly TRBD1 (5 bases). The CDR3 length is 14 residues. Trimming cost V 7 bases and J 0 bases, with 11 bases left between them. Germline V gene lookup returns CDR1 MNHNS and CDR2 SASEGT. The CDR3 nucleotides read TGTGCCAGCACCCCGACAGTTAGCACAGATACGCAGTATTTT. Residues: CASTPTVSTDTQYF.

The V gene is TRBV7-8, the J gene TRBJ2-4; tentative D call: TRBD1 (7 bases). The CDR3 has 17 residues. The V end was cut by 6 bases, the J end by 3 bases, with 21 bases between. Germline V gene data show CDR1 as SGHVS and CDR2 as FQNEAQ. This CDR3 is CASRGLEGAVVKNIQYF. The CDR3 nucleotides are TGTGCCAGCAGGGGTCTGGAGGGGGCCGTTGTCAAAAACATTCAGTACTTC.

The chain couples TRBV6-1 to TRBJ2-5; possible D gene TRBD1, 5 bases. The end of the DNA is better explained by TRBJ2-7, so the J call may be wrong. CDR3 size: 14 residues. Per the germline V gene, CDR1 is MNHNS and CDR2 is SASEGT. This CDR3 is CASSEALQQDEQYF. DNA of the CDR3: TGTGCCAGCAGTGAAGCGCTACAACAGGACGAGCAGTACTTC.

In its sample, this clonotype was seen a few times. The chain is built from TRBV6-5 and TRBJ2-7; D gene unclear. The CDR3 covers 15 residues. Trimming pared 1 base from V and 2 bases from J, leaving 12 bases between. The V gene's germline CDR1 is MNHEY and CDR2 SVGAGI. The CDR3 bases are TGTGCCAGCAGTTACTTGCCACACGGCCCCTACGAGCAGTACTTC. Protein: CASSYLPHGPYEQYF.

This clonotype was detected only a few times. V usage is TRBV6-1 and J usage is TRBJ2-5; D not certain. V lost 1 base and J 5 bases, leaving 8 bases between the germline ends. Germline-derived CDR1 and CDR2 are MNHNS and SASEGT. This CDR3 is built from 13 residues. For the CDR3, the DNA is TGTGCCAGCAGTGAAGTTCTACGGGAGACCCAGTACTTC. Protein: CASSEVLRETQYF.

The genes are TRBV7-6 and TRBJ2-3; tentative D call: TRBD2 (6 bases). The J call is in doubt because the DNA end fits TRBJ2-7 better. The CDR3 sequence is 18 residues long. The germline CDR1 and CDR2 sequences are SGHVS and FNYEAQ. Here the CDR3 reads CASSLVRRGATSTETQYF. For the CDR3, the DNA is TGTGCCAGCAGCTTAGTACGGAGAGGGGCCACTAGCACAGAGACGCAGTACTTC.

The chain joins TRBV7-2 to TRBJ2-1; 8 bases fit TRBD1. The J call may be in error: the DNA end matches TRBJ2-7 better. The CDR3 has 16 amino acids. Germline values: CDR1 SGHTA, CDR2 FQGNSA. The CDR3 sequence: CASSLAPGGLWSEQYF. CDR3 nucleotides: TGTGCCAGCAGCTTAGCGCCAGGGGGCCTTTGGAGCGAGCAGTACTTC.

The genes are TRBV6-5 and TRBJ2-6; no firm D call. V lost 4 bases, J lost 0 bases, and 19 bases lay in between. Per the germline V gene, CDR1 is MNHEY and CDR2 is SVGAGI. CDR3 length equals 19 residues. The CDR3 DNA reads TGTGCCAGCAGTTCCTTAGGCACAAGTGGACGCTCTGGGGCCAACGTCCTGACTTTC. Translation gives CASSSLGTSGRSGANVLTF.

Only one count was recorded for this clonotype. The V call is TRBV11-3, the J call TRBJ2-1; D call uncertain. V shed 5 bases and J shed 3 bases, with 14 bases lying between them. This CDR3 region has 15 residues. Germline V gives CDR1 SGHNT, CDR2 YENEEA. The DNA for the CDR3 is TGTGCCAGCAGCCCAGAGACTGACGTCTACAATGAGCAGTTCTTC. It codes for CASSPETDVYNEQFF.

Details on this clonotype: One junction end does not reproduce the germline sequence, and a read error may be involved. The J gene is TRBJ2-3, the V gene TRBV7-2; tentatively, D is TRBD2 (7 bases). The length of the CDR3 is 16 residues. CDR1 is SGHTA, CDR2 FQGNSA, per germline. The DNA for the CDR3 is TGTGCCAGCAGCGCCCGAGGGGGGGGAGGCAAAGACACGCAGTACTTT. Residues: CASSARGGGGKDTQYF.

The gene calls are TRBV7-6 and TRBJ1-1; D gene uncertain. This CDR3 comprises 13 residues. Germline V CDR1 and CDR2: SGHVS, FNYEAQ. Trimming removed 5 bases from V and 0 bases from J, with 7 bases in between. The CDR3 protein is CASSLDLNTEAFF. CDR3 DNA: TGTGCCAGCAGCCTGGACTTGAACACTGAAGCTTTCTTT.

This clonotype turned up a few times. The rearrangement uses TRBV6-1 and TRBJ2-1; D call uncertain. V dropped 8 bases and J dropped 0 bases, with 11 bases sitting between them. This CDR3 is 14 amino acids long. Germline V lookup: CDR1 MNHNS, CDR2 SASEGT. CDR3 residues: CASYPSRSYNEQFF. CDR3 bases: TGTGCCAGCTACCCCTCGCGCTCCTACAATGAGCAGTTCTTC.

The chain has TRBV6-1 and TRBJ2-1; D possibly matches TRBD1 or TRBD2 (6 bases each). CDR3 length equals 16 residues. The germline gives CDR1 MNHNS, CDR2 SASEGT. Trimming pared 8 bases from V and 2 bases from J, leaving 19 bases between. The CDR3 DNA sequence: TGTGCCAGCGCCAGATGGGGGGCCAGCGCCTACAATGAGCAGTTCTTC. It yields the protein CASARWGASAYNEQFF.

The genes are TRBV6-1 and TRBJ2-1, with D uncertain. Between the trimmed V and J ends, which lost 5 bases and 12 bases, there was a span of 14 bases. The CDR3 has 12 amino acids. Germline V lookup: CDR1 MNHNS, CDR2 SASEGT. The CDR3 protein is CASSSPETVQFF. In DNA, the CDR3 is TGTGCCAGCAGTAGCCCCGAAACGGTGCAGTTCTTC.

This chain links TRBV6-1 with TRBJ2-5, with 9 nucleotides matching TRBD1. The ends lost 7 bases at V and 5 bases at J; junction bases unmatched: 14. The germline V gene has CDR1 MNHNS and CDR2 SASEGT. This CDR3 has 16 residues. The CDR3 spells CASTRGTGSKSETQYF. DNA of the CDR3: TGTGCCAGCACCCGGGGGACAGGGAGCAAGTCGGAGACCCAGTACTTC.

The V gene is TRBV7-2, the J gene TRBJ2-1, with D unresolved. This CDR3 comprises 12 residues. The ends were cut back, 5 bases at V and 8 bases at J, with 10 bases in the middle. Germline V gene data show CDR1 as SGHTA and CDR2 as FQGNSA. The CDR3 nucleotides read TGTGCCAGCAGCCGACCGGGTTATGAGCAGTTCTTC. Translating it yields CASSRPGYEQFF. The whole variable domain, filled in from reference TRBV7-2 and TRBJ2-1, reads GAGVSQSPSNKVTEKGKDVELRCDPISGHTALYWYRQSLGQGLEFLIYFQGNSAPDKSGLPSDRFSAERTGGSVSTLTIQRTQQEDSAVYLCASSRPGYEQFFGPGTRLTVL.

This clonotype has a handful of counts. The chain uses TRBV10-3 and TRBJ2-1, with 9 bases matching TRBD2. The end of the DNA is better explained by TRBJ2-7, so the J call may be wrong. This CDR3 spans 13 amino acids. Germline lookup yields CDR1 ENHRY and CDR2 SYGVKD. Here the CDR3 reads CAIGIGLASEQYF. CDR3 DNA sequence: TGTGCCATCGGGATAGGACTAGCGTCCGAGCAGTACTTC.

Only a few counts were recorded for this clonotype. The chain couples TRBV6-1 to TRBJ2-1, with 15 bases fitting TRBD2. J gave up 10 bases and V 5 bases, and 9 bases lay outside the gene matches. This CDR3 comprises 16 residues. CDR1 MNHNS and CDR2 SASEGT come from the germline V gene. The CDR3 nucleotides are TGTGCCAGCAGTACCCGGACTAGCGGGAGGGAGAGGGAGCAGTTCTTC. Translation: CASSTRTSGREREQFF.

This chain's CDR3 is CASSTLAGRSYEQYF. CDR3 DNA: TGTGCCAGCAGCACACTAGCGGGACGTTCCTACGAGCAGTACTTC. V gene TRBV7-2 combines with J gene TRBJ2-5; 10 bases line up with TRBD2. With the DNA end fitting TRBJ2-7 better, the J assignment may be wrong. This CDR3 contains 15 residues. Germline CDR1 and CDR2: SGHTA and FQGNSA.

This clonotype counts as large. This chain uses TRBV6-5 with TRBJ2-1; D might be TRBD2 (5 bases). V was pared by 2 bases and J by 1 base, with 18 bases between. Per germline, CDR1 MNHEY and CDR2 SVGAGI. The CDR3 runs 18 residues. CDR3 residues: CASSYKGRGDLSYNEQFF. The CDR3 nucleotides read TGTGCCAGCAGTTACAAGGGCCGGGGTGACCTGTCCTACAATGAGCAGTTCTTC.

This clonotype has only a few counts. This sequence joins TRBV7-2 and TRBJ2-4; D remains ambiguous. Trimming took off 3 bases at V and 9 bases at J, with 12 bases between the two ends. The CDR3 is made up of 13 amino acids. Germline CDR1 is SGHTA and CDR2 is FQGNSA. The CDR3 bases are TGTGCCAGCAGCTTCAAGCGAGAAGGCATTCAGTACTTC. It is translated as CASSFKREGIQYF. Full variable domain (outside the CDR3, taken from reference TRBV7-2 and TRBJ2-4): GAGVSQSPSNKVTEKGKDVELRCDPISGHTALYWYRQSLGQGLEFLIYFQGNSAPDKSGLPSDRFSAERTGGSVSTLTIQRTQQEDSAVYLCASSFKREGIQYFGAGTRLSVL.

The sample holds a few counts of this clonotype. Sequence at one end of the junction differs from germline and may be a read error. This chain links TRBV6-1 with TRBJ2-5; 8 positions agree with TRBD1. Germline assignment: CDR1 MNHNS and CDR2 SASEGT. This CDR3 is built from 13 residues. The CDR3 sequence: CASSENEWSGGIF. CDR3 in DNA: TGTGCCAGCAGTGAAAACGAGTGGTCAGGGGGCATCTTC.

Regarding this clonotype: Compared with germline, one end of the junction differs, possibly owing to a read error. The V gene is TRBV10-1, the J gene TRBJ2-3; D not resolved. Per the germline V gene, CDR1 is WNHNN and CDR2 is SYGVQD (reference sequence). CDR3 length: 17 amino acids. The CDR3 DNA reads TGCGCCAGCACCCCCCCGTGGACGAAACGTCACACAGAGACGCAGTACTTT. Its protein is CASTPPWTKRHTETQYF.

The chain uses TRBV7-8 and TRBJ2-5, with D perhaps matching TRBD1 or TRBD2 (6 bases each). The end of the DNA is better explained by TRBJ2-1, so the J call may be wrong. Germline CDR1 is SGHVS and CDR2 is FQNEAQ. CDR3 length: 15 residues. CDR3 in amino acids: CASSLPLGGSFEQFF. The CDR3 DNA follows: TGTGCCAGCAGCTTACCCTTAGGGGGGAGTTTTGAGCAGTTCTTC.

This clonotype has more than one count but fewer than ten. The rearrangement links TRBV7-6 to TRBJ2-3; D unresolved. Deletions cut 2 bases from V and 5 bases from J, with 5 bases between. Germline CDR1 and CDR2: SGHVS and FNYEAQ. The CDR3 length is 12 residues. CDR3 DNA sequence: TGTGCCAGCAGCTTACAGCTAGATACGCAGTATTTT. It encodes CASSLQLDTQYF. The variable domain in full, with the rest retrieved from reference TRBV7-6 and TRBJ2-3, is GAGVSQSPRYKVTKRGQDVALRCDPISGHVSLYWYRQALGQGPEFLTYFNYEAQQDKSGLPNDRFSAERPEGSISTLTIQRTEQRDSAMYRCASSLQLDTQYFGPGTRLTVL.

This clonotype was seen only a few times. The chain has TRBV7-2 and TRBJ2-1, with 7 positions matching TRBD2. Trimming at V came to 3 bases and at J to 4 bases, leaving 6 bases not matched to a gene. Per germline, CDR1 SGHTA and CDR2 FQGNSA. This CDR3 contains 15 residues. DNA for the CDR3: TGTGCCAGCAGCTTGGGGGACTATAGGTACAATGAGCAGTTCTTC. Protein product: CASSLGDYRYNEQFF.

The gene calls are TRBV6-1 and TRBJ2-1; D is unresolved. The CDR3 loop spans 11 amino acids. The V gene lost 2 bases and the J gene lost 9 bases, with 5 bases spanning the gap. Germline V lookup: CDR1 MNHNS, CDR2 SASEGT. The CDR3 bases are TGTGCCAGCAGTGAATGGGGTGAGCAGTTCTTC. Its translation is CASSEWGEQFF.

By share, this clonotype counts as medium-sized (0.01 to 0.1%). J is TRBJ1-2 and V is TRBV7-2; D ambiguous. This CDR3 is built from 11 residues. The V and J ends lost 5 bases and 5 bases respectively, with 6 bases between them. Per the germline V gene, CDR1 is SGHTA and CDR2 is FQGNSA. The CDR3 reads CASSPSYGYTF. Written as DNA, the CDR3 is TGTGCCAGCAGCCCGTCGTATGGCTACACCTTC.

The chain is built from TRBV10-3 and TRBJ2-5; tentative D call: TRBD1 (5 bases). The DNA end favors TRBJ2-3, so the J call may be wrong. Looked up from germline, CDR1 is ENHRY and CDR2 is SYGVKD. CDR3 length equals 14 residues. The CDR3 is CAGLVGPGRETQYF. CDR3 sequence (DNA): TGTGCGGGGCTCGTGGGCCCTGGCCGAGAGACCCAGTATTTT.

In this sample, this clonotype turned up once. The chain recombines TRBV11-2 with TRBJ2-5; 10 bases agree with TRBD2. Trimming at V came to 5 bases and at J to 4 bases, leaving 7 bases not matched to a gene. CDR3 length equals 15 residues. Germline V gene lookup returns CDR1 SGHAT and CDR2 FQNNGV. The CDR3 sequence is CASSPLPSGRETQYF. CDR3 DNA sequence: TGTGCCAGCAGCCCCCTTCCTAGCGGGAGAGAGACCCAGTACTTC.